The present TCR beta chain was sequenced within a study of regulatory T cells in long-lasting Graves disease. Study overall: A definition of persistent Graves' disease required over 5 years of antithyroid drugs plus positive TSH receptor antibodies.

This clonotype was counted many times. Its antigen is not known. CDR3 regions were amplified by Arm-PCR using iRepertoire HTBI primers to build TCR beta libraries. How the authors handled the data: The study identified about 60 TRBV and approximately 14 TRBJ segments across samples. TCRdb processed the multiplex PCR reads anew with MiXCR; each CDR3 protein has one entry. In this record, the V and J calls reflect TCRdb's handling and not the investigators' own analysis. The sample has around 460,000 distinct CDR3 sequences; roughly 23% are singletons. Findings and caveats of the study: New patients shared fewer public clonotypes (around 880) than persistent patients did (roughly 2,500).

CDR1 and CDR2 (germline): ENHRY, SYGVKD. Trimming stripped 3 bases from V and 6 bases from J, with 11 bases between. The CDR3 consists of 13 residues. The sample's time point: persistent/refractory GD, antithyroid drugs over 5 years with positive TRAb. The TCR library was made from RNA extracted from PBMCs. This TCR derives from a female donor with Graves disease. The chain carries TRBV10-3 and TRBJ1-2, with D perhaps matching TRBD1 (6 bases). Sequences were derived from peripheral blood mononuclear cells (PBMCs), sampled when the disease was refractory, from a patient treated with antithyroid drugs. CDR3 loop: CAISDRGRDGYTF. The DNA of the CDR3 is TGTGCCATCAGTGACAGGGGAAGGGATGGCTACACCTTC.